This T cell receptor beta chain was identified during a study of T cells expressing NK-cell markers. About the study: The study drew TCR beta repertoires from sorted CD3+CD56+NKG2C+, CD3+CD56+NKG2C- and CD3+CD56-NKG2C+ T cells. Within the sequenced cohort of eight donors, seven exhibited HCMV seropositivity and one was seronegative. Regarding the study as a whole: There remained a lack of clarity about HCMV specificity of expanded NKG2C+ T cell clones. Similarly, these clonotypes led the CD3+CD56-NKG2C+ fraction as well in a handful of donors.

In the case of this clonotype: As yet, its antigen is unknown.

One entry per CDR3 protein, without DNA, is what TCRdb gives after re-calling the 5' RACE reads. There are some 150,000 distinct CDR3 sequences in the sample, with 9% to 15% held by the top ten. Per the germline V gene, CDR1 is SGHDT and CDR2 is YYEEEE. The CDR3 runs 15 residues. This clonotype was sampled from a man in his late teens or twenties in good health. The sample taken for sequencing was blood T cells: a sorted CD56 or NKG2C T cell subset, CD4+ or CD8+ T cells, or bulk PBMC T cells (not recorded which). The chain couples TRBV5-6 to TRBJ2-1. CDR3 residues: CASSLGDRVENEQFF.